The 10 T cell receptor beta chains below were found in one sample sequenced in a study of blood T cell repertoires in COVID-19. Produced via immunoSEQ multiplex PCR; TCRdb's table is partial and in-frame only. The sample lists about 180,000 clones; over 75% were seen once. Material: peripheral blood. The receptors were gathered from a man between 65 and 85 years old with active or convalescent COVID-19.

The chain recombines TRBV28 with TRBJ1-4; D is uncertain. Trimming left V 2 bases short and J 10 bases short, with 8 bases between. The CDR3 length is 12 residues. Germline assignment: CDR1 MDHEN and CDR2 SYDVKM. The CDR3 DNA is TGTGCCAGCAGTTTAGGAGAAGGAAAACTGTTTTTT. As protein: CASSLGEGKLFF.

The genes are TRBV5-1 and TRBJ2-2, with 7 bases that match TRBD1. The ends lost 1 base at V and 2 bases at J; junction bases unmatched: 2. This CDR3 region has 15 residues. CDR1 is SGHRS, CDR2 YFSETQ, per germline. CDR3 DNA: TGCGCCAGCAGCTTGAGACAGGGAAACACCGGGGAGCTGTTTTTT. Translation gives CASSLRQGNTGELFF.

This chain joins TRBV12-5 and TRBJ2-3; 11 nucleotides line up with TRBD2. The CDR3 is 16 amino acids. V dropped 6 bases and J dropped 1; count of bases not matched to a gene: 6. CDR1 is LGHNT, CDR2 FRNRAP, per germline. In nucleotides, the CDR3 is TGTGCTAGTGGAAAACAACTAGCGGGGGGCACAGATACGCAGTATTTT. Amino acids: CASGKQLAGGTDTQYF.

The chain recombines TRBV27 with TRBJ2-5; tentatively, D is TRBD2 (5 bases). This CDR3 has 15 residues. Trimming cost V 0 bases and J 7 bases, with 15 bases left between them. Germline V gene data show CDR1 as MNHEY and CDR2 as SMNVEV (reference sequence). This CDR3 is CASSLSLLAEGTQYF. DNA for the CDR3: TGTGCCAGCAGTTTATCGTTACTTGCCGAGGGGACCCAGTACTTC.

The chain joins TRBV21-1 to TRBJ2-7; the DNA was not compared with TRBD1, the D call given in the table. TRBV21-1 represents a pseudogene. The CDR3 runs to 17 residues. The CDR3 sequence is CASSKKGEQGFRNEQYF. For the CDR3, the DNA is TGTGCCAGCAGCAAAAAGGGCGAACAGGGGTTCAGAAACGAGCAGTACTTC.

This chain joins TRBV5-1 and TRBJ2-3, with D possibly TRBD2 on 5 matching bases. CDR1 is SGHRS, CDR2 YFSETQ, per germline. This CDR3 spans 15 amino acids. Trimming removed 4 bases from V and 4 bases from J, with 16 bases in between. The CDR3 DNA reads as TGCGCCAGCAGCGCCGCACTAGGAGAAGCAGATACGCAGTATTTT. As protein: CASSAALGEADTQYF.

This chain links TRBV12-3 or TRBV12-4 with TRBJ1-1; a weak D match, TRBD1 (5 bases). This CDR3 has 13 residues. V was shortened by 2 bases and J by 7 bases, with 11 bases between the two germline ends. CDR3 amino acids: CASSLLQGFEAFF. As DNA, the CDR3 is TGTGCCAGCAGTTTATTGCAGGGCTTTGAAGCTTTCTTT.

The V gene is TRBV5-1, the J gene TRBJ2-3; 10 bases agree with TRBD2. This CDR3 spans 15 amino acids. Germline V gene lookup returns CDR1 SGHRS and CDR2 YFSETQ. Unmatched junction bases numbered 4, after V lost 3 bases and J lost 3 bases. The CDR3 DNA sequence: TGCGCCAGCAGCTCCACTAGCGGGGCAACAGATACGCAGTATTTT. Its translation is CASSSTSGATDTQYF.

This chain links TRBV3-1 (or the pseudogene TRBV3-2) with TRBJ1-6; tentatively, D is TRBD1 (6 bases). The CDR3 spans 14 residues. Germline V gene data show CDR1 as LGHDT and CDR2 as YNNKEL (reference sequence). Deletions cut 0 bases from V and 14 bases from J, with 14 bases between. CDR3 in DNA: TGTGCCAGCAGCCAAGATTTATGGGGGCTAGCCCTCCACTTT. This translates into CASSQDLWGLALHF.

This clone was seen once. J is TRBJ2-5 and V is TRBV5-1; 11 positions match TRBD2. Germline V gene data show CDR1 as SGHRS and CDR2 as YFSETQ. The CDR3 is made up of 17 amino acids. V lost 3 bases and J lost 5; bases outside the gene matches: 12. The CDR3, as DNA: TGCGCCAGCAGCTCTTGGGGAACTAGCGGGAGTGGCGAGACCCAGTACTTC. Amino acid sequence: CASSSWGTSGSGETQYF.